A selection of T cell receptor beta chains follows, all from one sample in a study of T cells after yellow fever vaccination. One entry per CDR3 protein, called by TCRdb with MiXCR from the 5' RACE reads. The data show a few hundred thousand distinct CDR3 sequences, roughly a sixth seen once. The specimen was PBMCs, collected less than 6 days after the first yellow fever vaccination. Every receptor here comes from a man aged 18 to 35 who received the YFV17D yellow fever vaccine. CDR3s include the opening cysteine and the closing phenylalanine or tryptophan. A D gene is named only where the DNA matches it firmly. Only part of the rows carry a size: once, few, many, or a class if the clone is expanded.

CDR3aa: CASSPWDRDEQYF; CDR3nt: TGTGCCAGCAGCCCATGGGACAGGGACGAGCAGTACTTC; d_gene: TRBD1; v_gene: TRBV14; abundance: -; j_gene: TRBJ2-7
CDR3aa: CASSSLAGVLTDTQYF; CDR3nt: TGTGCCAGCAGCTCCTTAGCGGGGGTCCTCACAGATACGCAGTATTTT; d_gene: TRBD2; v_gene: TRBV3-1; abundance: few; j_gene: TRBJ2-3
CDR3aa: CASSLRGADYGYTF; CDR3nt: TGCGCCAGCAGCTTGAGGGGGGCAGACTATGGCTACACCTTC; d_gene: -; v_gene: TRBV5-1; abundance: few; j_gene: TRBJ1-2
CDR3aa: CASRRDGSPGELFF; CDR3nt: TGTGCCAGCAGAAGAGACGGGAGTCCCGGGGAGCTGTTTTTT; d_gene: -; v_gene: TRBV6-1; abundance: -; j_gene: TRBJ2-2
CDR3aa: CASSIRRTDTQYF; CDR3nt: TGTGCCAGTAGTATACGGCGCACAGATACGCAGTATTTT; d_gene: -; v_gene: TRBV19; abundance: -; j_gene: TRBJ2-3
CDR3aa: CASSYGDLQFF; CDR3nt: TGTGCCAGCAGTTATGGGGATCTACAGTTCTTC; d_gene: -; v_gene: TRBV6-2/TRBV6-3; abundance: -; j_gene: TRBJ2-1
CDR3aa: CASSEWAETQYF; CDR3nt: TGTGCCAGCAGTGAATGGGCCGAGACCCAGTACTTC; d_gene: -; v_gene: TRBV25-1; abundance: few; j_gene: TRBJ2-5
CDR3aa: CASSGLLAGDSANTGELFF; CDR3nt: TGTGCCAGCAGCGGTCTTCTGGCGGGGGATTCCGCGAACACCGGGGAGCTGTTTTTT; d_gene: TRBD2; v_gene: TRBV7-8; abundance: -; j_gene: TRBJ2-2
CDR3aa: CASSRKEETQYF; CDR3nt: TGTGCCAGCAGCCGCAAGGAGGAGACCCAGTACTTC; d_gene: -; v_gene: TRBV3-1; abundance: -; j_gene: TRBJ2-5
CDR3aa: CASSSGGQSDTQYF; CDR3nt: TGCGCCAGCAGCTCGGGGGGGCAGTCAGATACGCAGTATTTT; d_gene: TRBD2; v_gene: TRBV5-1; abundance: -; j_gene: TRBJ2-3
CDR3aa: CASVVNYGYTF; CDR3nt: TGTGCCAGCGTTGTAAACTATGGCTACACCTTC; d_gene: -; v_gene: TRBV6-6; abundance: few; j_gene: TRBJ1-2
CDR3aa: CASRLRTRYGYTF; CDR3nt: TGTGCCAGCAGACTTAGGACACGGTATGGCTACACCTTC; d_gene: -; v_gene: TRBV12-3/TRBV12-4; abundance: few; j_gene: TRBJ1-2
CDR3aa: CASSPEGTGTHEQYF; CDR3nt: TGCGCCAGCAGCCCGGAAGGGACAGGGACCCACGAGCAGTACTTC; d_gene: TRBD1; v_gene: TRBV5-1; abundance: many; j_gene: TRBJ2-7
CDR3aa: CASSFKRTGSNTGELFF; CDR3nt: TGTGCCAGCAGCTTTAAAAGAACAGGGTCCAACACCGGGGAGCTGTTTTTT; d_gene: -; v_gene: TRBV7-9; abundance: few; j_gene: TRBJ2-2
CDR3aa: CASSPRQVAEGYTF; CDR3nt: TGTGCCAGCTCACCACGTCAGGTTGCGGAAGGCTACACCTTC; d_gene: -; v_gene: TRBV18; abundance: few; j_gene: TRBJ1-2
CDR3aa: CSAVTGQGNQPQHF; CDR3nt: TGCAGTGCTGTTACAGGACAGGGGAATCAGCCCCAGCATTTT; d_gene: TRBD1; v_gene: TRBV20-1; abundance: -; j_gene: TRBJ1-5
CDR3aa: CASSSLAGSADTQYF; CDR3nt: TGTGCCAGCAGCTCACTAGCGGGGAGTGCAGATACGCAGTATTTT; d_gene: TRBD2; v_gene: TRBV7-2; abundance: many; j_gene: TRBJ2-3
CDR3aa: CSARHSGVSYNEQFF; CDR3nt: TGCAGTGCTAGACATAGCGGGGTGTCCTACAATGAGCAGTTCTTC; d_gene: TRBD2; v_gene: TRBV20-1; abundance: -; j_gene: TRBJ2-1
CDR3aa: CASSLMADTGELFF; CDR3nt: TGTGCCAGCAGCCTAATGGCAGACACCGGGGAGCTGTTTTTT; d_gene: -; v_gene: TRBV27; abundance: few; j_gene: TRBJ2-2
CDR3aa: CASSPGQGARGANVLTF; CDR3nt: TGTGCAAGCAGCCCCGGCCAGGGGGCAAGAGGGGCCAACGTCCTGACTTTC; d_gene: TRBD1; v_gene: TRBV5-4; abundance: -; j_gene: TRBJ2-6